The clone carrying this TCR beta chain was counted many times. Its antigen is unidentified. These data are taken from a study of regulatory T cells in long-lasting Graves disease. On the study more broadly: For a period under 3 months, newly diagnosed Graves' patients had taken antithyroid drugs.

CDR3-region Arm-PCR and iRepertoire HTBI primers produced the TCR beta libraries. Each CDR3 protein gets one entry after TCRdb re-called the multiplex PCR reads with MiXCR. The repertoire holds about 350,000 distinct CDR3 sequences, 15% to 20% seen once, with about 19% in the top ten. Germline lookup yields CDR1 SGHAT and CDR2 FQNNGV. CDR3 length equals 15 residues. The V gene lost 5 bases and the J gene lost 0 bases, with 13 bases spanning the gap. Notes on the study in general: Researchers examined only peripheral blood and not thyroid tissue.

The time point is: newly diagnosed GD, antithyroid drugs for less than 3 months. The TCR library was made from RNA extracted from PBMCs. The data were also submitted as part of a second study, on T cells in Graves' hyperthyroidism and ophthalmopathy. As reported in that work: The study defined stable Graves' hyperthyroidism as no ophthalmopathy progression within 18 months.

Sequenced here: peripheral blood mononuclear cells (PBMCs), sampled at new diagnosis, from a patient treated with antithyroid drugs. The V gene is TRBV11-2, the J gene TRBJ2-5; D is undetermined. The clonotype comes from a woman aged 18-35 years with Graves disease. In DNA, the CDR3 is TGTGCCAGCAGCCCGACTTCGAGGTACCAAGAGACCCAGTACTTC. Protein: CASSPTSRYQETQYF.